The clone carrying this TCR beta chain was counted many times. As yet, its antigen is unknown. These data come from a study of T cells in Graves' hyperthyroidism and ophthalmopathy. CDR1 and CDR2 from the germline V gene are SGHRS and YFSETQ. V lost 4 bases and J lost 3, with 11 bases in between. The CDR3 is 14 residues long. Amplified TCR beta CDR3 regions came from RNA transcripts. During a first-round RT-PCR of the TCR CDR3, the HTBI primer set was used. TCRdb redid the calling of the multiplex PCR reads with MiXCR, one entry per CDR3 protein. This table holds some 200,000 distinct CDR3 sequences, about a sixth found once. Overall study findings and caveats: Most thyroid-expanded clonotypes above 0.001 were also found in blood.

The J gene is TRBJ1-5, the V gene TRBV5-1, with D perhaps TRBD1 (5 bases). The material sequenced was blood. This clonotype was obtained from a woman aged 50 to 60 with Graves' hyperthyroidism. The CDR3 loop is CASSLGGPNQPQHF. CDR3 bases: TGCGCCAGCAGCCTCGGGGGTCCCAATCAGCCCCAGCATTTT.